The 14 T cell receptor beta chains given below trace back to one sample, sequenced in a study of blood T cell repertoires in COVID-19. The table came from immunoSEQ multiplex PCR; TCRdb's copy has only in-frame clones and leaves some out. The sample holds 200,000 to 250,000 clones, approximately 80% seen once. The sequenced sample was peripheral blood. All receptors derive from an elderly woman with COVID-19, enrolled during active disease.

This clone has only one observation. This chain uses TRBV28 with TRBJ1-5; D is unresolved. Germline CDR1 reads MDHEN; CDR2 reads SYDVKM. V dropped 5 bases and J dropped 8 bases, with 13 bases sitting between them. The CDR3 covers 13 residues. CDR3 sequence (DNA): TGTGCCAGCAGTAATACCCCCCGGGAGCCCCAGCATTTT. Protein product: CASSNTPREPQHF.

This clone was seen a few times. V usage is TRBV28 and J usage is TRBJ2-7, with a possible D match to TRBD1 (5 bases). Germline assignment: CDR1 MDHEN and CDR2 SYDVKM. V gave up 3 bases and J gave up 2 bases, with 5 bases separating them. The CDR3 sequence is 12 residues long. CDR3 nucleotides: TGTGCCAGCAGTTTGACAGCCTACGAGCAGTACTTC. Its translation is CASSLTAYEQYF. Variable domain in full (rest from reference TRBV28 and TRBJ2-7): DVKVTQSSRYLVKRTGEKVFLECVQDMDHENMFWYRQDPGLGLRLIYFSYDVKMKEKGDIPEGYSVSREKKERFSLILESASTNQTSMYLCASSLTAYEQYFGPGTRLTVT.

The CDR3 bases are TGTGCCAGCAGCTTGGAGGAGGGGATGAACACTGAAGCTTTCTTT. Amino acid sequence: CASSLEEGMNTEAFF. The chain carries TRBV5-5 and TRBJ1-1, with a possible D match to TRBD1 (5 bases). The CDR3 has 15 amino acids. With 0 bases removed from V and 0 bases from J, the gap between germline ends came to 9 bases. Germline V gene data show CDR1 as SGHKS and CDR2 as YYEKEE (reference sequence).

The chain couples TRBV7-8 to TRBJ2-1, with 9 bases matching TRBD1. Germline CDR1 reads SGHVS; CDR2 reads FQNEAQ. The CDR3 runs to 15 residues. With 4 bases clipped from V and 2 bases from J, the junction kept 3 bases outside the gene matches. CDR3 region: CASSSTGGTYNEQFF. The CDR3 DNA reads as TGTGCCAGCAGCTCGACAGGGGGGACCTACAATGAGCAGTTCTTC.

The rearrangement joins TRBV2 to TRBJ1-2; TRBD1 might be the D (5 bases). The V gene's germline CDR1 is SNHLY and CDR2 FYNNEI. The CDR3 runs 12 residues. Trimming took off 4 bases at V and 4 bases at J, with 7 bases between the two ends. As DNA, the CDR3 is TGTGCCAGCAGTGGCAGGGTCTATGGCTACACCTTC. This encodes CASSGRVYGYTF.

This sequence joins TRBV6-1 and TRBJ1-4; 10 nucleotides match TRBD1. Germline V gene lookup returns CDR1 MNHNS and CDR2 SASEGT. Trimming cost V 4 bases and J 3 bases; bases outside gene matches: 11. The CDR3 length is 18 residues. CDR3 sequence (DNA): TGTGCCAGCAGTGCAATTCGGGACAGGGGCCGCTCTAATGAAAAACTGTTTTTT. Its translation is CASSAIRDRGRSNEKLFF.

The rearrangement links TRBV11-2 to TRBJ1-4; a possible D gene is TRBD1 (6 bases). The CDR3 has 14 amino acids. The germline gives CDR1 SGHAT, CDR2 FQNNGV. Trimming pared 5 bases from V and 7 bases from J, leaving 14 bases between. The CDR3 reads CASSQDRSSEKLFF. For the CDR3, the DNA is TGTGCCAGCAGCCAAGACAGGAGCAGTGAAAAACTGTTTTTT.

The rearrangement uses TRBV19 and TRBJ1-1; weak D call: TRBD1 (5 bases). Per the germline V gene, CDR1 is LNHDA and CDR2 is SQIVND (reference sequence). V lost 3 bases, J lost 3 bases, and 8 bases lay in between. CDR3 length: 13 residues. CDR3 region: CASSIPRDTEAFF. Written as DNA, the CDR3 is TGTGCCAGTAGTATCCCCAGGGACACTGAAGCTTTCTTT.

DNA of the CDR3: TGCAGCGTTGACGGGACTACCACAGATACGCAGTATTTT. It yields the protein CSVDGTTTDTQYF. The chain couples TRBV29-1 to TRBJ2-3; 7 nucleotides match TRBD2. CDR3 length equals 13 residues. Germline lookup yields CDR1 SQVTM and CDR2 ANQGSEA. V trimming: 3 bases; J trimming: 2 bases; junction bases outside the gene matches: 2.

The V gene is TRBV5-1, the J gene TRBJ2-2; TRBD1 aligns across 8 bases. Trimming removed 0 bases from V and 5 bases from J; junction bases left unmatched: 0. The CDR3 covers 14 residues. Germline loops: CDR1 SGHRS, CDR2 YFSETQ. The CDR3 loop reads CASSLGQGTGELFF. CDR3 in DNA: TGCGCCAGCAGCTTGGGACAGGGGACCGGGGAGCTGTTTTTT. Based on the CDR3 plus reference TRBV5-1 and TRBJ2-2, the full variable domain is KAGVTQTPRYLIKTRGQQVTLSCSPISGHRSVSWYQQTPGQGLQFLFEYFSETQRNKGNFPGRFSGRQFSNSRSEMNVSTLELGDSALYLCASSLGQGTGELFFGEGSRLTVL.

This clone occurred a few times. The chain uses TRBV28 and TRBJ1-4, with TRBD1 matching over 8 bases. Germline V lookup: CDR1 MDHEN, CDR2 SYDVKM. The CDR3 loop spans 14 amino acids. Trimming removed 6 bases from V and 7 bases from J; junction bases left unmatched: 7. In DNA form, the CDR3 reads TGTGCCAGCAGGTATACAGGGGGACGTGAAAAACTGTTTTTT. Encoded protein: CASRYTGGREKLFF.

As regards this clone: At one boundary the junction diverges from the germline segment, which might be a read error. The chain combines TRBV18 with TRBJ1-5, with D unclear. Germline V gives CDR1 KGHSH, CDR2 LQKENI. The CDR3 totals 13 residues. The CDR3 region is CASSPPGSQPQHF. The DNA of the CDR3 is TGTGCCAGCTCGCCACCGGGTAGCCAGCCCCAGCATTTT.

The table lists this clone with a count of one. This sequence joins TRBV5-1 and TRBJ1-4, with TRBD1 matching over 7 bases. Germline V gene lookup returns CDR1 SGHRS and CDR2 YFSETQ. The CDR3 runs to 16 residues. The ends lost 4 bases at V and 7 bases at J; junction bases unmatched: 13. The CDR3 DNA reads as TGCGCCAGCAGCACAAAGACAGGGTGGGCAGGTGAAAAACTGTTTTTT. Encoded protein: CASSTKTGWAGEKLFF.

The genes are TRBV18 and TRBJ2-5; 8 positions match TRBD1. The CDR3 consists of 16 residues. From germline, CDR1 is KGHSH and CDR2 LQKENI. Losses at the gene ends were 0 bases for V and 10 bases for J; bases not matched to a gene: 13. The DNA for the CDR3 is TGTGCCAGCTCACCACCTACACAGGGGGACGGCGGTGGCCAGTACTTC. This codes for CASSPPTQGDGGGQYF.